Listed here is a single T cell receptor beta chain. What antigen it recognizes has not been identified. The sample holds no much larger clone one base away, and base qualities are not on file. A distance of 16 bases separates the germline ends of V and J, which lose 4 bases and 0 bases respectively. For CDR1 and CDR2, the germline V gene lists SQVTM and ANQGSEA. Reading from cysteine to phenylalanine, the CDR3 counts 16 amino acids. Kept here is only the CDR3 DNA, which spans 48 bases and is read in frame from base 1. The sample's time point label, decoded: about 28 days (+/-7) after the second vaccine dose. AZD1222 recipients whose second dose came at about 4 weeks and those whose second dose came at about 12 weeks were combined into one group, since spike-specific TCR depth and breadth did not differ between the two schedules. The vaccinee samples were drawn from two UK trials, COV001 and COV002, one of which was a single-blind randomized controlled phase 2/3 trial testing AZD1222 (ChAdOx1 nCoV-19) in healthy adults. Trial participant PBMC samples were collected at day 0 and day 28 after the second dose for TCRbeta chain sequencing.

The CDR3 regions of human TCRbeta chains were analyzed by immunosequencing. The published analysis was carried out like this. TCRs in the repertoires were compared against a reference library of SARS-CoV-2-specific TCRs that had been generated with the MIRA antigen-specificity platform. Breadth meant the fraction of unique TCRs that were SARS-CoV-2-associated, whereas depth meant the fraction of total T cells that were SARS-CoV-2-associated. Using the MIRA data, every spike-specific TCR was mapped to the spike region that the TCR reacted to and assigned to either a CD4 or a CD8 class. Log10-transformed breadth and depth values were compared by one-way ANOVA with Sidak's multiple comparisons tests. What TCRdb holds here is the immuneACCESS table cut down to in-frame rearrangements. Part of the clones is not present; checked against another copy, under half of the missing clones reflect an unresolved V gene, and the others are unexplained. V and J calls and clone size are given by that table; D and trimming were obtained from the DNA. In this sample the table shows around 150,000 clones, around 90% of which occur a single time. The ten largest clonotypes hold roughly 3.3% of the sample.

These data belong to a study of T cell responses to AZD1222 COVID-19 vaccine (dated by TCRdb to about 2021). Background for the entire study: A total of over 230 trial participants underwent TCR sequencing, of whom 207 received two doses of AZD1222 and around 26 received two doses of the MenACWY control vaccine. Trial participants were enrolled into age subgroups of 18-55, 56-69 and 70-plus years, which contained about 150, 27 and 61 TCR-sequenced participants, respectively. Overall study outcomes, separate from this receptor: Because no day 14 peak-response samples were available, repertoires were characterized only after the peak T cell response. Conclusions about previously exposed vaccinees are limited because only a handful of AZD1222 recipients were SARS-CoV-2 seropositive at baseline. Participants were mostly white British, with more females than males. The authors suggested clonal diversity may have been underestimated. The 56-69-year group was small, and its depth increase did not reach significance, likely because of low power. The vaccine-associated CD4 TCRs covered the entire spike protein, and the dominant responses fell in regions 160-218 and 743-854. Epitopes outside the regions mutated in the B.1.351 and B.1.1.7 variants were reportedly recognized by nearly half of the unique spike-specific TCRs. A significant rise in spike-specific TCR breadth and depth was observed after two AZD1222 doses relative to day 0 and relative to MenACWY recipients.

This receptor was identified in an adult who received the AZD1222 COVID-19 vaccine. This chain is built from TRBV29-1 and TRBJ2-4, with the identity of the D gene unclear. The sequencing here drew on peripheral blood, taken 28 days after the second AZD1222 dose. CDR3 protein: CSVVFYSYLAKNIQYF. In nucleotide form, the sequence is TGCAGCGTTGTCTTTTACAGTTATCTAGCCAAAAACATTCAGTACTTC.